The 15 T cell receptor beta chains given below trace back to one sample, sequenced in a study of T cell repertoires in cytomegalovirus infection. The antigens for these receptors are not known. MiXCR, run by TCRdb on the reads, gives a single entry per CDR3 protein. The sample has approximately 1,000,000 distinct CDR3 sequences; roughly 31% are singletons. Here the sequenced sample was cultured CD8+ T cells from PBMCs, taken from culture after CMV antigen stimulation. The source of these receptors is a human donor in good health (CMV status not recorded). Some clones in this sample may be carry-over from other donors' samples.

This clonotype was seen repeatedly, ten times or more. The genes are TRBV7-2 and TRBJ2-5, with TRBD2 identical over 7 bases. The CDR3 totals 15 residues. Trimming at V came to 3 bases and at J to 4 bases, leaving 8 bases not matched to a gene. The germline gives CDR1 SGHTA, CDR2 FQGNSA. CDR3 residues: CASSLGGSGIETQYF. In nucleotides, the CDR3 is TGTGCCAGCAGCTTGGGAGGGTCAGGGATAGAGACCCAGTACTTC.

The table lists this clonotype with a few counts. This chain uses TRBV6-5 with TRBJ2-5; no clear D gene. Between the trimmed V and J ends, which lost 2 bases and 1 base, there was a span of 8 bases. The CDR3 has 14 residues. The germline V gene has CDR1 MNHEY and CDR2 SVGAGI. In DNA, the CDR3 is TGTGCCAGCAGTTACGGAGTAAGCCAAGAGACCCAGTACTTC. This gives the protein CASSYGVSQETQYF.

The chain recombines TRBV2 with TRBJ1-4; TRBD1 aligns across 8 bases. Trimming took 8 bases from V and 8 from J; bases not matched to a gene: 4. The CDR3 is 12 amino acids. The germline V gene has CDR1 SNHLY and CDR2 FYNNEI. The CDR3: CASQGAREKLFF. The CDR3 region has the DNA TGTGCCAGCCAGGGGGCACGGGAAAAACTGTTTTTT.

This clonotype has only a few counts. The V gene is TRBV27, the J gene TRBJ1-1; D gene uncertain. This CDR3 spans 16 amino acids. Germline assignment: CDR1 MNHEY and CDR2 SMNVEV (reference sequence). Deletions cut 2 bases from V and 0 bases from J, with 13 bases between. The CDR3 DNA follows: TGTGCCAGCAGTTTAAGGACGGGGAACATGAACACTGAAGCTTTCTTT. This encodes CASSLRTGNMNTEAFF.

The chain is built from TRBV6-1 and TRBJ2-3, with D unclear. The CDR3 covers 15 residues. V lost 6 bases, J lost 5 bases, and 18 bases lay in between. The V gene's germline CDR1 is MNHNS and CDR2 SASEGT. The CDR3 nucleotides are TGTGCCAGCAGCCTAGGGCTTCCCTGGGGAGATACGCAGTATTTT. Translating it yields CASSLGLPWGDTQYF.

The sample holds a few counts of this clonotype. The gene calls are TRBV6-4 and TRBJ1-5, with a possible D match to TRBD1 (6 bases). From germline, CDR1 is MRHNA and CDR2 SNTAGT. The CDR3 has 20 amino acids. V gave up 3 bases and J gave up 0 bases, with 24 bases separating them. The CDR3, as DNA: TGTGCCAGCAGTGATTCCCCTTTGAGGGGGTGGACTTATAGCAATCAGCCCCAGCATTTT. Translation: CASSDSPLRGWTYSNQPQHF.

This chain links TRBV11-2 with TRBJ2-2; D not resolved. Per germline, CDR1 SGHAT and CDR2 FQNNGV. V dropped 0 bases and J dropped 9 bases, with 2 bases sitting between them. The CDR3 has 11 residues. The CDR3 DNA follows: TGTGCCAGCAGCTTAGAAAGGGAGCTGTTTTTT. Protein product: CASSLERELFF.

The V call is TRBV13, the J call TRBJ2-2; D is tentatively TRBD1 or TRBD2 (5 bases each). V was trimmed by 3 bases and J by 6 bases, leaving 14 bases between them. In germline, CDR1 is PRHDT, CDR2 FYEKMQ (reference sequence). CDR3 size: 15 residues. CDR3 coding DNA: TGTGCCAGCAGCTTCCGGGACGATAGTCCCGGGGAGCTGTTTTTT. Its translation is CASSFRDDSPGELFF.

The chain combines TRBV4-1 with TRBJ2-4; perhaps TRBD1 as D (7 bases). The CDR3 extends over 15 amino acids. The germline V and J ends were trimmed by 0 bases and 6 bases, with 12 bases remaining between them. Germline assignment: CDR1 MGHRA and CDR2 YSYEKL. CDR3 coding DNA: TGCGCCAGCAGCCAAGATGGGCAGGGGGGAAACATTCAGTACTTC. Amino acid sequence: CASSQDGQGGNIQYF.

This clonotype has more than one count but fewer than ten. This chain uses TRBV5-5 with TRBJ2-7; TRBD1 aligns across 10 bases. CDR1 and CDR2 (germline): SGHKS, YYEKEE (reference sequence). Trimming cost V 4 bases and J 5 bases; bases outside gene matches: 9. This CDR3 region has 15 residues. CDR3 DNA sequence: TGTGCCAGCAGCGCCTGGACAGGGGGGCTCAACGAGCAGTACGTC. Protein product: CASSAWTGGLNEQYV.

In this sample, this clonotype turned up many times. The J gene is TRBJ1-5, the V gene TRBV7-6; 10 positions match TRBD1. CDR1 is SGHVS and CDR2 is FNYEAQ in the germline V gene. J was trimmed by 4 bases and V by 1 base; bases with no gene match: 4. CDR3 length equals 16 residues. CDR3 amino acids: CASSLGQGAGNQPQHF. Written as DNA, the CDR3 is TGTGCCAGCAGCTTAGGACAGGGGGCCGGGAATCAGCCCCAGCATTTT.

The chain uses TRBV27 and TRBJ1-1; D remains unclear. The V gene's germline CDR1 is MNHEY and CDR2 SMNVEV (reference sequence). V was trimmed by 7 bases and J by 0 bases, leaving 9 bases between them. The CDR3 has 13 residues. In DNA form, the CDR3 reads TGTGCCAGCATGATTGGCCTGAACACTGAAGCTTTCTTT. Translating gives CASMIGLNTEAFF.

The rearrangement links TRBV19 to TRBJ1-2, with D perhaps matching TRBD1 (5 bases). Trimming stripped 5 bases from V and 6 bases from J, with 16 bases between. The CDR3 totals 14 residues. Germline CDR1 LNHDA, CDR2 SQIVND (reference sequence). The CDR3 DNA reads as TGTGCCAGTAGTCCCGGTGAGGTGACAGATGGCTACACCTTC. It codes for CASSPGEVTDGYTF.

In this sample, this clonotype turned up a few times. The V gene is TRBV12-3 or TRBV12-4, the J gene TRBJ1-2; 7 positions match TRBD1. After removal of 5 bases from V and 8 bases from J, the junction contained 5 bases not matched to a gene. The CDR3 has 12 amino acids. This CDR3 is CASSLRGRGYTF. CDR3 DNA sequence: TGTGCCAGCAGTCTAAGGGGGCGCGGCTACACCTTC.

Only a few counts were recorded for this clonotype. Given a much more abundant clone one base away, this may be a read error. V and J are TRBV5-5 and TRBJ1-3, with 7 bases matching TRBD1. After removal of 3 bases from V and 0 bases from J, the junction contained 3 bases not matched to a gene. The germline gives CDR1 SGHKS, CDR2 YYEKEE (reference sequence). This CDR3 is 15 amino acids long. The CDR3 nucleotides are TGTGCCAGCAGCTCGACAGGGAACTCTGGAAACACCATATATTTT. Translated: CASSSTGNSGNTIYF. Combining the CDR3 with reference TRBV5-5 and TRBJ1-3 gives the whole variable domain DAGVTQSPTHLIKTRGQQVTLRCSPISGHKSVSWYQQVLGQGPQFIFQYYEKEERGRGNFPDRFSARQFPNYSSELNVNALLLGDSALYLCASSSTGNSGNTIYFGEGSWLTVV.